One and the same sample provided the 7 T cell receptor beta chains below, sequenced in a study of identical twins. TCRdb reanalysed the 5' RACE reads using MiXCR and keeps one entry per CDR3 protein. The sample carries about 790,000 distinct CDR3 sequences, 15% to 20% recorded once. These records were also assigned to another study, of T cells expressing NK-cell markers.

Sequencing used PBMCs. The source is a woman aged 18-29 years in good health.

There are a few counts of this clonotype. The chain combines TRBV5-5 with TRBJ2-7, with D unclear. V gave up 1 base and J gave up 0 bases, with 14 bases separating them. The length of the CDR3 is 16 residues. Per germline, CDR1 SGHKS and CDR2 YYEKEE (reference sequence). The CDR3 DNA is TGTGCCAGCAGCTTGCTATCCCAGGTGGTCTCCTACGAGCAGTACTTC. Its translation is CASSLLSQVVSYEQYF.

The chain uses TRBV5-5 and TRBJ2-7; D is ambiguous. Trimming took off 4 bases at V and 5 bases at J, with 10 bases between the two ends. The CDR3 is 12 amino acids. Per the germline V gene, CDR1 is SGHKS and CDR2 is YYEKEE (reference sequence). CDR3 loop: CASSQTNHEQYF. CDR3 sequence (DNA): TGTGCCAGCAGCCAAACGAACCACGAGCAGTACTTC. Combining the CDR3 with reference TRBV5-5 and TRBJ2-7 gives the whole variable domain DAGVTQSPTHLIKTRGQQVTLRCSPISGHKSVSWYQQVLGQGPQFIFQYYEKEERGRGNFPDRFSARQFPNYSSELNVNALLLGDSALYLCASSQTNHEQYFGPGTRLTVT.

This clonotype was detected only a few times. This sequence joins TRBV5-1 and TRBJ1-2; D call uncertain. Per the germline V gene, CDR1 is SGHRS and CDR2 is YFSETQ. The CDR3 length is 14 residues. V was shortened by 7 bases and J by 1 base, with 14 bases between the two germline ends. CDR3 in DNA: TGCGCCAGCGGCCTTGATGGGGATAACTATGGCTACACCTTC. Amino acid sequence: CASGLDGDNYGYTF.

The rearrangement joins TRBV6-5 to TRBJ2-7; D is possibly TRBD1 or TRBD2 (5 bases each). The CDR3 has 16 amino acids. The germline V gene encodes CDR1 MNHEY and CDR2 SVGAGI. The V end was cut by 0 bases, the J end by 6 bases, with 18 bases between. CDR3 sequence reads: CASSYSGRGRRGEQYF. The CDR3 nucleotides read TGTGCCAGCAGTTACTCGGGCCGGGGCAGGAGAGGCGAGCAGTACTTC.

This sequence joins TRBV20-1 and TRBJ2-2; TRBD2 aligns across 14 bases. Germline CDR1 and CDR2: DFQATT and SNEGSKA (reference sequence). After removal of 2 bases from V and 0 bases from J, the junction contained 5 bases not matched to a gene. This CDR3 is built from 18 residues. As DNA, the CDR3 is TGCAGTGCTAGAACCGGGACTAGCGGGGGCGCGAACACCGGGGAGCTGTTTTTT. Protein product: CSARTGTSGGANTGELFF.

The table lists this clonotype with a few counts. V is TRBV5-1 and J is TRBJ1-1; D is unclear. Germline V gives CDR1 SGHRS, CDR2 YFSETQ. The CDR3 length is 11 residues. V was clipped by 7 bases and J by 0 bases, with 4 bases between them. The chain's CDR3 is CASRMNTEAFF. CDR3 in DNA: TGCGCCAGCCGAATGAACACTGAAGCTTTCTTT.

V and J are TRBV4-3 and TRBJ2-7, with D possibly called TRBD1 or TRBD2 (7 bases each). Germline assignment: CDR1 LGHNA and CDR2 YSLEER. The CDR3 contains 19 residues. V lost 3 bases, J lost 1 base, and 25 bases lay in between. The CDR3 DNA is TGCGCCAGCAGCCAGTTGACAGGGCCGGGGGGCCCACCATCCTACGAGCAGTACTTC. Its protein product is CASSQLTGPGGPPSYEQYF.